The sequence of this T cell receptor beta chain was determined in a study of blood T cell repertoires in COVID-19. The trim removed 5 bases at V and 2 bases at J, leaving 12 bases unmatched. The CDR3 runs 19 residues. Germline CDR1 MNHEY, CDR2 SMNVEV (reference sequence). Data came from immunoSEQ multiplex PCR; TCRdb stores just in-frame clones and leaves some out. The sample consists of about 190,000 clones, around 80% of them appearing once. This chain links TRBV27 with TRBJ2-6, with 10 bases identical to TRBD1. The receptor comes from a man in his fifties who had recovered from COVID-19. The source material was peripheral blood. The chain's CDR3 is CASSAPGTGAPPGANVLTF. The CDR3 nucleotides read TGTGCCAGCAGTGCCCCCGGGACAGGGGCTCCTCCTGGGGCCAACGTCCTGACTTTC.